This T cell receptor beta chain emerged from a study of PD-1 blockade in classical Hodgkin lymphoma. Sequencing used immunoSEQ multiplex PCR; TCRdb keeps in-frame clones, though not all of them. Among 20,000 or so clones listed, around 84% were seen once. Findings of the study overall: The diversity seen at baseline in complete responders resembled that of newly diagnosed patients.

With respect to this clone: The antigen is not known.

CDR3 size: 14 residues. The ends were cut back, 5 bases at V and 3 bases at J, with 11 bases in the middle. Germline V gene sequence: CDR1 SGHRS, CDR2 YFSETQ. All trial patients relapsed after autologous stem cell transplantation. The sample consisted of peripheral blood mononuclear cells (PBMCs), taken at baseline. The rearrangement links TRBV5-1 to TRBJ2-2, with D perhaps being TRBD1 or TRBD2 (5 bases each). The clonotype was recovered from a human donor with classical Hodgkin lymphoma. The CDR3 region is CASRPGTDTGELFF. The DNA of the CDR3 is TGCGCCAGCAGGCCCGGGACCGACACCGGGGAGCTGTTTTTT.